The rows below give T cell receptor beta chains drawn from one sample of a study of blood T cell repertoires in COVID-19. Using immunoSEQ multiplex PCR, the repertoire was profiled, and TCRdb retains in-frame clones only, with some absent. This sample has some 300,000 clones, with around 89% found just once. The sample was PBMCs or T cells enriched from blood (not recorded which). The source of these receptors is a young woman with acute COVID-19. Each CDR3 is given with its conserved first and last residue. A D gene is named only where the DNA matches it firmly. Part of the rows lack a size; the others show once, few, many or a class for expanded clones.

>TRBJ2-2|.|TRBV6-5|.
TGTGCCAGCAGTTACGCGGGATCGTTCACCGGGGAGCTGTTTTTT
CASSYAGSFTGELFF
>TRBJ1-1|.|TRBV9|TRBD1
TGTGCCAGCAGCGCCACAGGGGGAGGTGCTGAAGCTTTCTTT
CASSATGGGAEAFF
>TRBJ1-2|.|TRBV9|.
TGTGCCAGCAGCGTAGGTGGTGGAGGGGATGGCTACACCTTC
CASSVGGGGDGYTF
>TRBJ1-5|.|TRBV19|.
TGTGCCAGTAGGGACTTCATGGACCAGCCCCAGCATTTT
CASRDFMDQPQHF
>TRBJ2-5|.|TRBV9|TRBD1
TGTGCCAGCAGCGTAGAGGGACAGGGGTACCAAGAGACCCAGTACTTC
CASSVEGQGYQETQYF
>TRBJ2-6|.|TRBV2|.
TGTGCCGGAACGGGCTCTGGGGCCAACGTCCTGACTTTC
CAGTGSGANVLTF
>TRBJ1-5|few|TRBV18|.
TGTGCCAGCTCACCACTAGACAGTCAGCCCCAGCATTTT
CASSPLDSQPQHF
>TRBJ1-2|.|TRBV6-5|.
TGTGCCAGCAGTTACACCCCGACGGGGGGCAACTATGGCTACACCTTC
CASSYTPTGGNYGYTF
>TRBJ2-7|.|TRBV5-4|.
TGTGCCAGCAGTTACACAGGGTCCTACGAGCAGTACTTC
CASSYTGSYEQYF
>TRBJ2-7|.|TRBV27|.
TGTGCCAGCAGTTCCTACTCCTACGAGCAGTACTTC
CASSSYSYEQYF
>TRBJ2-7|few|TRBV6-5|.
TGTGCCACATGGAGGGAGGCCGAGCAGTACTTC
CATWREAEQYF
>TRBJ1-2|.|TRBV18|.
TGTGCCAGCTCACCACAGTCGGGGGGAATGCGTGGCTACACCTTC
CASSPQSGGMRGYTF
>TRBJ1-2|.|TRBV28|TRBD1
TGTGCCAGCAGTCCCCAGGGGGCTTATGGCTACACCTTC
CASSPQGAYGYTF
>TRBJ2-7|.|TRBV27|TRBD2
TGTGCCAGCAGTTTTAAAAGCGGGGGATCCTACGAGCAGTACTTC
CASSFKSGGSYEQYF
>TRBJ1-5|.|TRBV2|.
TGTGCCAGCAGTGAGTACAGGGCGGCCCAGCCCCAGCATTTT
CASSEYRAAQPQHF
>TRBJ1-2|.|TRBV28|.
TGTGCCAGCACCCTCGGTGGAGGGAACTATGGCTACACCTTC
CASTLGGGNYGYTF
>TRBJ1-2|once|TRBV30|TRBD1
TGTGCCTGGAGTGTCTCCGGGACAGGTTATGGCTACACCTTC
CAWSVSGTGYGYTF
>TRBJ2-7|.|TRBV10-1|TRBD1
TGCGCCAGCAGAGTGGAAAGGGGGCAACCCCCTGACGAGCAGTACTTC
CASRVERGQPPDEQYF
>TRBJ2-5|once|TRBV7-2|TRBD2
TGTGCCAGCAGCCCTCGTTTAGCGGGAGCGGAGACCCAGTACTTC
CASSPRLAGAETQYF
>TRBJ1-5|.|TRBV19|.
TGTGCCAGTAGTATAGTTCACAGGGCTGATCAGCCCCAGCATTTT
CASSIVHRADQPQHF
>TRBJ1-2|.|TRBV28|.
TGTGCCAGCAGCCTGCAGGGCTATGGCTACACCTTC
CASSLQGYGYTF
>TRBJ2-7|.|TRBV29-1|.
TGCAGCGTTCCCGGGCCAGGGGTCGGGTACGAGCAGTACTTC
CSVPGPGVGYEQYF
>TRBJ1-1|.|TRBV29-1|.
TGCAGCGTTGAATCCGCGGCAGAAGCTTTCTTT
CSVESAAEAFF
>TRBJ2-7|.|TRBV24-1|.
TGTGCCACCAGTGACCCCTACAGCTCCGAGCAGTACTTC
CATSDPYSSEQYF
>TRBJ1-5|.|TRBV12-5|.
TGTGCTAGTGGTTGGAATACAGGATATAGCAATCAGCCCCAGCATTTT
CASGWNTGYSNQPQHF
>TRBJ1-2|.|TRBV28|TRBD1
TGTGCCAGCAGTTTAAACCTCCGGGACAGATCCTCTCTGGCTAACTATGGCTACACCTTC
CASSLNLRDRSSLANYGYTF
>TRBJ2-6|.|TRBV14|.
TGTGCCAGCAGCCAATCTAGCGTGGGAGAGACCGTCAAACACTCTGGGGCCAACGTCCTGACTTTC
CASSQSSVGETVKHSGANVLTF
>TRBJ2-7|.|TRBV6-2/TRBV6-3|.
TGTGCCAGCAGCCTAACCGGACTCATAAGGTACAATAGCTCCTACGAGCAGTACTTC
CASSLTGLIRYNSSYEQYF
>TRBJ1-2|.|TRBV13|.
TGTGCCAGCAGCTTTGGTGGACTCTATGGCTACACCTTC
CASSFGGLYGYTF
>TRBJ1-1|.|TRBV28|.
TGTGCCAGCTTACCTGCGACAGTGAACACTGAAGCTTTCTTT
CASLPATVNTEAFF
>TRBJ2-7|.|TRBV7-9|TRBD1
TGTGCCAGCAGCTTAAAGAACCCGGGACAGGGATCCTACGAGCAGTACTTC
CASSLKNPGQGSYEQYF
>TRBJ1-6|.|TRBV7-2|.
TGTGCCAGCAGCTCCTCCCATTCACCCCTCCACTTT
CASSSSHSPLHF
>TRBJ2-4|few|TRBV10-2|.
TGCGCCAGCATCCCCTCCTTAGCCAAAAACATTCAGTACTTC
CASIPSLAKNIQYF
>TRBJ1-2|.|TRBV6-5|.
TGTGCCAGCAGGTCTCTGGGGGGTAACTATGGCTACACCTTC
CASRSLGGNYGYTF
>TRBJ2-5|.|TRBV11-3|TRBD2
TGTGCCAGCAGCTTAGGGCTAGCGGGAGCCCTCCAAGAGACCCAGTACTTC
CASSLGLAGALQETQYF
>TRBJ2-7|.|TRBV7-3|.
TGTGCCAGCAGCTTAACAGGAGGGGCGAAGAATGAGCAGTACTTC
CASSLTGGAKNEQYF
>TRBJ1-1|.|TRBV6-5|TRBD1
TGTGCCAGCAGAGGGACAGTGAACACTGAAGCTTTCTTT
CASRGTVNTEAFF
>TRBJ1-5|.|TRBV9|.
TGTGCCAGCAGCGTACGGGGACTAATTAATCAGCCCCAGCATTTT
CASSVRGLINQPQHF
>TRBJ1-2|.|TRBV28|.
TGTGCCAGCAGACCTGACAACAGGCCCAGAAATTATGGCTACACCTTC
CASRPDNRPRNYGYTF
>TRBJ2-5|.|TRBV15|.
TGTGCCACCAGCAGCCAACTAGGAGGGGAGACCCAGTACTTC
CATSSQLGGETQYF
>TRBJ2-1|few|TRBV7-2|TRBD2
TGTGCCAGCAGCTTAGCTTTTGCTAGCGGGAACGAGCAGTTCTTC
CASSLAFASGNEQFF
>TRBJ2-1|.|TRBV5-1|.
TGCGCCAGCAGCCTAATGGGACATAGCTATTACAATGAGCAGTTCTTC
CASSLMGHSYYNEQFF
>TRBJ2-6|.|TRBV30|.
TGTGCCTGGAAATCCGGGGGCTCTGGGGCCAACGTCCTGACTTTC
CAWKSGGSGANVLTF
>TRBJ1-1|.|TRBV5-1|TRBD1
TGCGCCAGCAGATTGACAGGGGGCATGAACACTGAAGCTTTCTTT
CASRLTGGMNTEAFF
>TRBJ1-4|.|TRBV4-2|.
TGTGCCAGCAGCCAAGATCAGCGGGCTAATGAAAAACTGTTTTTT
CASSQDQRANEKLFF
>TRBJ1-3|.|TRBV7-9|.
TGTGCCAGCAGCTTTCCCCTACAGGGAAGGACTGGAAACACCATATATTTT
CASSFPLQGRTGNTIYF
>TRBJ2-1|.|TRBV3-1/TRBV3-2|TRBD1
TGTGCCAGCAGCCCATACGGGACAGGACACATCAATGAGCAGTTCTTC
CASSPYGTGHINEQFF
>TRBJ2-1|.|TRBV3-1/TRBV3-2|TRBD2
TGTGCCAGCAGCCAAGCCGGACTAGTTTTGGGTGAGCAGTTCTTC
CASSQAGLVLGEQFF
>TRBJ2-2|.|TRBV7-9|.
TGTGCCAGCAGCCCTTGGACTGTTATCGGGGGAACCGGGGAGCTGTTTTTT
CASSPWTVIGGTGELFF
>TRBJ2-3|.|TRBV9|TRBD2
TGTGCCAGCAGCGTAGAAGGCGGGAGTACAGATACGCAGTATTTT
CASSVEGGSTDTQYF
>TRBJ2-1|many|TRBV28|.
TGTGCCAGCAGTTTCTTGGGACATTCCTACAATGAGCAGTTCTTC
CASSFLGHSYNEQFF
>TRBJ1-5|.|TRBV28|TRBD1
TGTGCCAGCAACCACGGGACAGGGCGCAATCAGCCCCAGCATTTT
CASNHGTGRNQPQHF
>TRBJ2-7|.|TRBV27|TRBD2
TGTGCCAGCAGTTTAAATCAGGGACTAGCGTCCTCCTACGAGCAGTACTTC
CASSLNQGLASSYEQYF
>TRBJ2-5|.|TRBV7-3|TRBD2
TGTGCCAGCAGCTTACAGGCGGGAGTAACCGAGACCCAGTACTTC
CASSLQAGVTETQYF
>TRBJ2-5|once|TRBV24-1|.
TGTGCCACCAGTATCGCCTCGCGGGACAGAGAGACCCAGTACTTC
CATSIASRDRETQYF
>TRBJ1-5|.|TRBV19|TRBD1
TGTGCCAGTAGCGAGACAGGGGTTAATCAGCCCCAGCATTTT
CASSETGVNQPQHF
>TRBJ1-2|.|TRBV28|TRBD1
TGTGCCAGCAGTTTAGGGGCAGGGGGAGATTATGGCTACACCTTC
CASSLGAGGDYGYTF
>TRBJ2-1|.|TRBV3-1/TRBV3-2|.
TGTGCCAGCAGCCAAGTGATAGCCTTCAATGAGCAGTTCTTC
CASSQVIAFNEQFF
>TRBJ1-2|.|TRBV6-1|.
TGTGCCAGCGGTGGGACCCAGGTGGGCAGCGGGTATGGCTACACCTTC
CASGGTQVGSGYGYTF